This TCR beta chain was documented in a study of cytomegalovirus exposure and HLA in healthy donors. The PCR made use of 60 Vbeta and 13 Jbeta primers. The table came from immunoSEQ multiplex PCR; TCRdb's copy has only in-frame clones and leaves some out. The sample gives roughly 200,000 clones, about 77% of which show up once; approximately 2.9% is in the top ten. Germline V gene lookup returns CDR1 KGHSH and CDR2 LQKENI. The CDR3 has 15 amino acids. The germline V and J ends were trimmed by 8 bases and 1 base, with 15 bases remaining between them. The chain joins TRBV18 to TRBJ1-5, with no clear D. This clonotype was sampled from a female donor in good health and CMV-seronegative. The specimen was PBMCs. DNA of the CDR3: TGTGCCAGCGCCCCATCAGGCGGGAGCAATCAGCCCCAGCATTTT. Protein sequence: CASAPSGGSNQPQHF.